One sample yielded the 2 T cell receptor beta chains listed below, sequenced in a study of cytomegalovirus exposure and HLA in healthy donors. Use of 60 Vbeta and 13 Jbeta primers characterized the PCR. TCRdb's copy holds only in-frame clones and misses some; the assay was immunoSEQ multiplex PCR. This sample has approximately 170,000 clones, with over 80% found just once. The sequencing sample was made of PBMCs. These receptors were taken from a boy aged 2 to 10 in good health and CMV-seronegative.

This chain uses TRBV28 with TRBJ1-2, with D possibly being TRBD1 (5 bases). This CDR3 is 13 amino acids long. Trimming pared 5 bases from V and 8 bases from J, leaving 15 bases between. Germline V CDR1 and CDR2: MDHEN, SYDVKM. The CDR3 here is CASSLTARSGYTF. CDR3 coding DNA: TGTGCCAGCAGTCTGACAGCCCGTTCGGGCTACACCTTC.

The V gene is TRBV6-1, the J gene TRBJ1-1; 7 bases map to TRBD1. The J segment lost 5 bases and the V segment lost 1 base, leaving 7 bases of the junction unmatched. Germline CDR1 is MNHNS and CDR2 is SASEGT. CDR3 length equals 15 residues. As DNA, the CDR3 is TGTGCCAGCAGTGAAGAAGCACAGGGGTGGACTGAAGCTTTCTTT. Its protein is CASSEEAQGWTEAFF.